The clone carrying this TCR beta chain is a singleton in its sample. This entry comes from a study of blood T cell repertoires in COVID-19. One Seattle source followed patients from active infection through their disease course. Using immunoSEQ multiplex PCR, the repertoire was profiled, and TCRdb retains in-frame clones only, with some absent. The sample carries 300,000 to 400,000 clones, about 87% recorded once. The sample comprised peripheral blood. The TCR was taken from a woman aged 45-65 years with COVID-19, enrolled during active disease.

This chain's CDR3 is CATSDPRQGAEGETQYF. The CDR3 DNA follows: TGTGCCACCAGTGACCCAAGACAGGGGGCGGAGGGGGAGACCCAGTACTTC. V is TRBV24-1 and J is TRBJ2-5; 10 bases agree with TRBD1. The germline V gene encodes CDR1 KGHDR and CDR2 SFDVKD. This CDR3 is built from 17 residues. V gave up 4 bases and J gave up 5 bases; unmatched junction bases: 12.